This record covers a single TCR beta chain. The target antigen is unknown. 5'RACE employing 10-nucleotide random UMIs yielded the cDNA. From 15-18 subjects, every sequencing run obtained over 180 million TCR-beta sequences. TCRdb processed the 5' RACE reads anew with MiXCR; each CDR3 protein has one entry. The data contain roughly 100,000 distinct CDR3 sequences, approximately 10% of them seen just once; the ten biggest clones take up more than 2.5%. CDR3 length: 16 residues. V was pared by 3 bases and J by 5 bases, with 20 bases between. CDR1 and CDR2 from the germline V gene are SGHRS and YFSETQ. The data were obtained in a study of neurological immune-mediated disorders. The study's findings and limits: None of the CDR3 amino acid sequences of expanded clones recurred across subjects, suggesting private repertoires in all groups.

Time point noted: longitudinal time-point 3. The unsorted libraries were prepared from 2 million PBMCs (stored at -80 C). The rearrangement uses TRBV5-1 and TRBJ2-5; tentative D call: TRBD2 (6 bases). This receptor was identified in a female donor with HTLV-1-associated myelopathy (HAM/TSP). Specimen: PBMCs. The DNA of the CDR3 is TGCGCCAGCAGCTCTCGGGGCGGGGTCTCATGGGAGACCCAGTACTTC. Amino acid sequence: CASSSRGGVSWETQYF. The entire variable domain, with the rest obtained from reference TRBV5-1 and TRBJ2-5, is as follows: KAGVTQTPRYLIKTRGQQVTLSCSPISGHRSVSWYQQTPGQGLQFLFEYFSETQRNKGNFPGRFSGRQFSNSRSEMNVSTLELGDSALYLCASSSRGGVSWETQYFGPGTRLLVL.